Below are 20 T cell receptor beta chains sequenced from a single sample in a study of blood T cell repertoires in COVID-19. Clones were sequenced by immunoSEQ multiplex PCR, and TCRdb holds only the in-frame ones, with some missing. The table has about 210,000 clones, around four fifths seen once. Material for sequencing was peripheral blood. The receptors were gathered from a woman in her forties or fifties with acute or convalescent COVID-19.

This clone was observed a single time. DNA of the CDR3: TGCGCCACCTCGGGGTTCGGCGGGAGCTCCTACAATGAGCAGTTCTTC. This sequence encodes CATSGFGGSSYNEQFF. J is TRBJ2-1 and V is TRBV10-2, with TRBD2 matching 7 bases. The CDR3 is 16 residues long. The germline V gene encodes CDR1 WSHSY and CDR2 SAAADI. J gave up 0 bases and V 10 bases, and 12 bases lay outside the gene matches.

This chain connects TRBV20-1 to TRBJ1-2, with 7 bases matching TRBD1. This CDR3 has 13 residues. J gave up 7 bases and V 3 bases, and 8 bases lay outside the gene matches. Germline CDR1 DFQATT, CDR2 SNEGSKA (reference sequence). CDR3 sequence reads: CSASRTGDGGYTF. In nucleotides, the CDR3 is TGCAGTGCTAGTAGAACAGGGGATGGTGGCTACACCTTC.

The gene calls are TRBV2 and TRBJ1-2; the D gene is possibly TRBD1 (5 bases). This CDR3 comprises 18 residues. Germline CDR1 is SNHLY and CDR2 is FYNNEI. V lost 3 bases, J lost 0 bases, and 20 bases lay in between. CDR3 region: CASSDPREGLDTNYGYTF. The DNA of the CDR3 is TGTGCCAGCAGTGACCCGAGGGAGGGGCTAGACACTAACTATGGCTACACCTTC.

This clone was detected many times. The same CDR3 can be traced to other DNA sequences in this sample. V gene TRBV5-1 combines with J gene TRBJ1-2; 8 bases align to TRBD1. The V gene's germline CDR1 is SGHRS and CDR2 YFSETQ. The CDR3 is made up of 15 amino acids. V was pared by 3 bases and J by 0 bases, with 4 bases of the junction left unmatched. The CDR3 DNA sequence: TGCGCCAGCAGCTCCCGGACAGGGACTAACTATGGCTACACCTTC. Its protein product is CASSSRTGTNYGYTF.

The chain carries TRBV13 and TRBJ2-7, with TRBD2 matching 7 bases. The CDR3 has 15 residues. The germline CDR1 and CDR2 sequences are PRHDT and FYEKMQ (reference sequence). Germline trimming cut 5 bases from V and 2 bases from J; bases unmatched to any gene: 9. The CDR3 DNA follows: TGTGCCAGCAGCCGCCAAGGAGGGAGGGCCTACGAGCAGTACTTC. This translates into CASSRQGGRAYEQYF.

V gene TRBV6-5 combines with J gene TRBJ1-4; D is unclear. This CDR3 is built from 15 residues. The V gene lost 5 bases and the J gene lost 4 bases, with 14 bases spanning the gap. Germline assignment: CDR1 MNHEY and CDR2 SVGAGI. In DNA, the CDR3 is TGTGCCAGCAGTCTCGGCGAATCGGGTAATGAAAAACTGTTTTTT. Its translation is CASSLGESGNEKLFF.

The chain joins TRBV6-5 to TRBJ2-1, with 13 bases aligning to TRBD2. Germline assignment: CDR1 MNHEY and CDR2 SVGAGI. The CDR3 is 16 residues long. V shed 4 bases and J 8 bases; nucleotides not matched to a gene: 8. CDR3 region: CASSFQGLAGVDEQFF. CDR3 nucleotide sequence: TGTGCCAGCAGTTTCCAAGGACTAGCGGGAGTTGATGAGCAGTTCTTC.

The J gene is TRBJ2-7, the V gene TRBV2, with 7 bases that match TRBD1. V shed 8 bases and J 3 bases; nucleotides not matched to a gene: 10. CDR1 is SNHLY, CDR2 FYNNEI, per germline. The CDR3 is 14 residues long. The DNA for the CDR3 is TGTGCCAGCGGGGAAGACAGGGCGGTCTACGAGCAGTACTTC. As protein: CASGEDRAVYEQYF.

The chain carries TRBV6-5 and TRBJ1-5, with D perhaps TRBD1 (6 bases). The V gene's germline CDR1 is MNHEY and CDR2 SVGAGI. The CDR3 has 15 amino acids. V lost 8 bases, J lost 8 bases, and 22 bases lay in between. The CDR3: CASCLVQGSEKPQHF. DNA for the CDR3: TGTGCCAGCTGTTTGGTACAGGGCAGTGAGAAGCCCCAGCATTTT.

This clone has a single count. The rearrangement links TRBV5-3 to TRBJ2-2; 11 bases map to TRBD2. TRBV5-3 is filed as an ORF, its function uncertain. The CDR3 loop spans 19 amino acids. V was clipped by 3 bases and J by 3 bases; unmatched bases: 13. CDR3 sequence (DNA): TGTGCCAGAAGCTCTCCCGAGACTAGCGGGGACCTGGACACCGGGGAGCTGTTTTTT. Its protein product is CARSSPETSGDLDTGELFF.

This clone showed up just a few times. The chain recombines TRBV28 with TRBJ2-1; 8 bases are a match to TRBD2. The CDR3 extends over 15 amino acids. The ends lost 2 bases at V and 10 bases at J; junction bases unmatched: 10. Germline CDR1 MDHEN, CDR2 SYDVKM. The CDR3: CASSLGGGRRGEQFF. CDR3 in DNA: TGTGCCAGCAGTTTAGGGGGCGGGAGGCGCGGAGAGCAGTTCTTC.

J is TRBJ2-2 and V is TRBV19, with 8 bases matching TRBD2. V dropped 7 bases and J dropped 6; count of bases not matched to a gene: 10. Germline CDR1 and CDR2: LNHDA and SQIVND (reference sequence). CDR3 length equals 15 residues. Here the CDR3 DNA reads TGTGCCAGTACGGGAGAGCGGGAGTGGTCCGGGGAGCTGTTTTTT. Protein product: CASTGEREWSGELFF. The full variable domain, with the rest looked up from reference TRBV19 and TRBJ2-2, is DGGITQSPKYLFRKEGQNVTLSCEQNLNHDAMYWYRQDPGQGLRLIYYSQIVNDFQKGDIAEGYSVSREKKESFPLTVTSAQKNPTAFYLCASTGEREWSGELFFGEGSRLTVL.

This chain joins TRBV24-1 and TRBJ2-3, with 8 bases that match TRBD1. V shed 1 base, J shed 2 bases, and the junction held 10 bases outside the gene matches. The CDR3 totals 18 residues. The germline gives CDR1 KGHDR, CDR2 SFDVKD. CDR3 in DNA: TGTGCCACCAGTGATTTTGACCGATGGACAGGGATCACAGATACGCAGTATTTT. It is translated as CATSDFDRWTGITDTQYF.

The CDR3 loop reads CAWSNRGTGNTIYF. DNA for the CDR3: TGTGCCTGGAGTAACAGGGGGACTGGAAACACCATATATTTT. V gene TRBV30 combines with J gene TRBJ1-3; the match to TRBD1 covers 8 bases. CDR3 size: 14 residues. Germline values: CDR1 GTSNPN, CDR2 SVGIG (reference sequence). J was trimmed by 2 bases and V by 2 bases; bases with no gene match: 2.

The V gene is TRBV28, the J gene TRBJ2-1; D gene uncertain. The germline gives CDR1 MDHEN, CDR2 SYDVKM. The CDR3 totals 12 residues. Between the trimmed V and J ends, which lost 5 bases and 4 bases, there was a span of 6 bases. The CDR3 loop reads CASSPSYNEQFF. CDR3 bases: TGTGCCAGCAGTCCGTCGTACAATGAGCAGTTCTTC.

This chain joins TRBV5-1 and TRBJ1-1; no clear D gene. Trimming shortened V by 3 bases and J by 11 bases, and 20 bases separated the two germline ends. The CDR3 runs 14 residues. The germline CDR1 and CDR2 sequences are SGHRS and YFSETQ. The CDR3 protein is CASSSPRESPVAFF. CDR3 bases: TGCGCCAGCAGCTCACCCCGGGAGTCGCCGGTGGCTTTCTTT.

This chain links TRBV7-3 with TRBJ2-3, with D possibly matching TRBD2 (6 bases). The germline gives CDR1 SGHTA, CDR2 FQGTGA. V lost 5 bases and J lost 2, with 17 bases in between. This CDR3 has 16 amino acids. CDR3 nucleotide sequence: TGTGCCAGCAGCCCCTCCGGGGGAGGCAACACAGATACGCAGTATTTT. Translated: CASSPSGGGNTDTQYF.

The chain couples TRBV12-5 to TRBJ1-2; TRBD1 matches at 8 bases. The germline V gene encodes CDR1 LGHNT and CDR2 FRNRAP. Trimming at V came to 1 base and at J to 7 bases, leaving 8 bases not matched to a gene. The CDR3 sequence is 15 residues long. For the CDR3, the DNA is TGTGCTAGTGGTTTGGAAGGGACAGGATTTCGTGGCTACACCTTC. This sequence encodes CASGLEGTGFRGYTF.

This clone was found once. The chain carries TRBV28 and TRBJ2-2; a weak D match, TRBD2 (6 bases). This CDR3 is built from 14 residues. Germline CDR1 MDHEN, CDR2 SYDVKM. Deletions cut 5 bases from V and 5 bases from J, with 12 bases between. In nucleotides, the CDR3 is TGTGCCAGCAGTCCTCCGGCGGGAACCGGGGAGCTGTTTTTT. It is translated as CASSPPAGTGELFF.

The chain combines TRBV6-5 with TRBJ1-4; D is unresolved. Germline lookup yields CDR1 MNHEY and CDR2 SVGAGI. This CDR3 spans 16 amino acids. Between the trimmed V and J ends, which lost 2 bases and 4 bases, there was a span of 14 bases. The CDR3 nucleotides read TGTGCCAGCAGTTACGAAGCCCCCGAGGGTAATGAAAAACTGTTTTTT. It translates to CASSYEAPEGNEKLFF.